These T cell receptor beta chains were read from a single sample in a study of PD-1 blockade in mismatch repair-deficient tumors. Measured with immunoSEQ multiplex PCR; TCRdb has only the in-frame clones, and not every one. The sample holds 15,000 to 20,000 clones; 80% to 85% are singletons and the top ten take around a sixth. Sequenced here: PBMCs, sampled before pembrolizumab treatment. The receptors shown here come from an adult with mismatch repair-deficient cancer. The CDR3 runs from the conserved cysteine through the conserved F or W. The D gene is left open where the match is weak. A row's size may be missing; if present it is once, few, many or a size class.

V: TRBV5-4
size: -
J: TRBJ2-2
D: TRBD1
CDR3: CASSRDRRTTGELFF
DNA: TGTGCCAGCAGCAGGGACAGGAGGACCACCGGGGAGCTGTTTTTT

V: TRBV19
size: once
J: TRBJ2-4
D: TRBD1
CDR3: CASSPGQGLTKNIQYF
DNA: TGTGCCAGTAGCCCGGGACAGGGGCTAACCAAAAACATTCAGTACTTC

V: TRBV2
size: -
J: TRBJ2-1
D: -
CDR3: CASRQQSSYNEQFF
DNA: TGTGCCAGCAGACAGCAGAGCTCCTACAATGAGCAGTTCTTC

V: TRBV6-6
size: -
J: TRBJ2-7
D: -
CDR3: CASSSRVEQYF
DNA: TGTGCCAGCAGTTCTAGGGTCGAGCAGTACTTC

V: TRBV5-1
size: -
J: TRBJ2-1
D: -
CDR3: CASSLRRLYNEQFF
DNA: TGCGCCAGCAGCTTGCGGCGCCTCTACAATGAGCAGTTCTTC

V: TRBV7-8
size: -
J: TRBJ2-1
D: TRBD2
CDR3: CASSLALPSGSIYNEQFF
DNA: TGTGCCAGCAGCTTAGCGCTGCCTAGCGGGAGTATCTACAATGAGCAGTTCTTC

V: TRBV10-2
size: -
J: TRBJ2-3
D: -
CDR3: CASSDRTDTQYF
DNA: TGCGCCAGCAGTGACCGAACAGATACGCAGTATTTT

V: TRBV6-6
size: -
J: TRBJ1-1
D: -
CDR3: CATAPGSGGWGTEAFF
DNA: TGTGCCACCGCACCGGGCTCCGGGGGATGGGGCACTGAAGCTTTCTTT

V: TRBV6-5
size: -
J: TRBJ1-1
D: -
CDR3: CASVSVTTEAFF
DNA: TGTGCCAGCGTAAGCGTTACGACTGAAGCTTTCTTT

V: TRBV10-3
size: -
J: TRBJ2-4
D: -
CDR3: CAITDQGIGAKNIQYF
DNA: TGTGCCATCACAGATCAGGGGATTGGGGCCAAAAACATTCAGTACTTC

V: TRBV19
size: -
J: TRBJ2-7
D: -
CDR3: CASSIQLGQEQYF
DNA: TGTGCCAGTAGTATTCAACTGGGCCAAGAGCAGTACTTC

V: TRBV4-1
size: -
J: TRBJ2-4
D: TRBD2
CDR3: CASSQVAGVDNIQYF
DNA: TGCGCCAGCAGCCAAGTAGCGGGAGTGGACAACATTCAGTACTTC

V: TRBV2
size: -
J: TRBJ2-3
D: TRBD2
CDR3: CASKGRAYTDTQYF
DNA: TGTGCCAGCAAGGGGAGGGCTTACACAGATACGCAGTATTTT

V: TRBV5-1
size: medium-sized
J: TRBJ2-7
D: TRBD1
CDR3: CASSFSGTEAYEQYF
DNA: TGCGCCAGCAGCTTTTCCGGGACAGAAGCCTACGAGCAGTACTTC

V: TRBV5-1
size: -
J: TRBJ2-5
D: TRBD1
CDR3: CASSAGTGGGQETQYF
DNA: TGCGCCAGCAGCGCCGGGACAGGGGGCGGGCAAGAGACCCAGTACTTC

V: TRBV11-2
size: -
J: TRBJ2-1
D: TRBD2
CDR3: CASSLVAGDFYNEQFF
DNA: TGTGCCAGCAGCTTAGTGGCGGGAGATTTCTACAATGAGCAGTTCTTC

V: TRBV29-1
size: -
J: TRBJ1-4
D: -
CDR3: CSVEASTGDEKLFF
DNA: TGCAGCGTTGAAGCTAGCACTGGGGATGAAAAACTGTTTTTT

V: TRBV28
size: -
J: TRBJ2-1
D: TRBD2
CDR3: CASSPGTSSINEQFF
DNA: TGTGCCAGCAGTCCCGGGACTAGCTCGATCAATGAGCAGTTCTTC

V: TRBV4-1
size: -
J: TRBJ2-5
D: -
CDR3: CASSRGTTRETQYF
DNA: TGCGCCAGCAGCCGGGGGACAACAAGAGAGACCCAGTACTTC

V: TRBV11-2
size: -
J: TRBJ1-2
D: -
CDR3: CASSLGVRPDDYTF
DNA: TGTGCCAGCAGCTTAGGGGTCCGTCCGGATGACTACACCTTC

V: TRBV10-3
size: -
J: TRBJ2-3
D: -
CDR3: CAIAVTSTDTQYF
DNA: TGTGCCATCGCAGTTACTAGCACAGATACGCAGTATTTT

V: TRBV9
size: -
J: TRBJ1-1
D: TRBD1
CDR3: CASSVATGAMNTEAFF
DNA: TGTGCCAGCAGCGTAGCGACAGGGGCTATGAACACTGAAGCTTTCTTT

V: TRBV6-5
size: -
J: TRBJ2-1
D: -
CDR3: CASSLRGSSYNEQFF
DNA: TGTGCCAGCAGTTTACGCGGATCCTCCTACAATGAGCAGTTCTTC

V: TRBV7-9
size: -
J: TRBJ2-1
D: -
CDR3: CASSLVLRVDNEQFF
DNA: TGTGCCAGCAGCTTAGTTCTCAGGGTCGACAATGAGCAGTTCTTC

V: TRBV28
size: once
J: TRBJ2-5
D: -
CDR3: CASSLDRVSETQYF
DNA: TGTGCCAGCAGTTTAGACCGGGTTTCGGAGACCCAGTACTTC

V: TRBV7-9
size: -
J: TRBJ1-1
D: -
CDR3: CASSLSGQSNTEAFF
DNA: TGTGCCAGCAGCCTTTCGGGACAATCGAACACTGAAGCTTTCTTT

V: TRBV28
size: -
J: TRBJ2-7
D: TRBD1
CDR3: CASSSQKTGGYSYEQYF
DNA: TGTGCCAGCAGTTCGCAAAAGACAGGGGGTTACTCCTACGAGCAGTACTTC

V: TRBV11-2
size: -
J: TRBJ2-3
D: TRBD2
CDR3: CATKGLTKLAGGTDTQYF
DNA: TGTGCCACCAAGGGCCTTACAAAACTAGCGGGTGGGACAGATACGCAGTATTTT

V: TRBV7-2
size: -
J: TRBJ2-7
D: -
CDR3: CASSLDFGFGGEQYF
DNA: TGTGCCAGCAGCTTAGATTTTGGGTTCGGCGGCGAGCAGTACTTC

V: TRBV4-2
size: -
J: TRBJ2-1
D: TRBD2
CDR3: CASSQGAGTTYNEQFF
DNA: TGTGCCAGCAGCCAAGGGGCAGGGACTACATACAATGAGCAGTTCTTC

V: TRBV11-3
size: -
J: TRBJ2-3
D: TRBD1
CDR3: CASSLGDRRTDTQYF
DNA: TGTGCCAGCAGCTTAGGGGACAGGAGGACAGATACGCAGTATTTT

V: TRBV19
size: -
J: TRBJ2-1
D: -
CDR3: CASQPGASSYNEQFF
DNA: TGTGCCAGCCAACCCGGGGCGAGCTCCTACAATGAGCAGTTCTTC

V: TRBV13
size: -
J: TRBJ2-6
D: TRBD2
CDR3: CASSSQTPLTSGRISGANVLTF
DNA: TGTGCCAGCAGCTCCCAGACCCCCCTAACTAGCGGGAGAATCTCTGGGGCCAACGTCCTGACTTTC

V: TRBV15
size: -
J: TRBJ2-6
D: -
CDR3: CATSSGPSSGANVLTF
DNA: TGTGCCACCAGCAGCGGACCTAGCTCTGGGGCCAACGTCCTGACTTTC

V: TRBV6-4
size: few
J: TRBJ2-6
D: -
CDR3: CASSVGGSSGANVLTF
DNA: TGTGCCAGCAGTGTTGGGGGTAGCTCTGGGGCCAACGTCCTGACTTTC

V: TRBV5-6
size: -
J: TRBJ1-5
D: -
CDR3: CASSFRGVNQPQHF
DNA: TGTGCCAGCAGCTTCAGAGGAGTCAATCAGCCCCAGCATTTT

V: TRBV11-2
size: -
J: TRBJ2-3
D: TRBD1
CDR3: CASSLETDRGRLDTQYF
DNA: TGTGCCAGCAGCTTAGAAACGGACAGGGGACGTTTAGATACGCAGTATTTT

V: TRBV19
size: -
J: TRBJ1-4
D: TRBD1
CDR3: CASSPGTGSRLTNEKLFF
DNA: TGTGCCAGTAGCCCCGGGACAGGGTCAAGGCTGACTAATGAAAAACTGTTTTTT

V: TRBV4-2
size: -
J: TRBJ2-1
D: -
CDR3: CASSQPTDWQNNEQFF
DNA: TGTGCCAGCAGCCAACCCACGGACTGGCAAAACAATGAGCAGTTCTTC

V: TRBV27
size: -
J: TRBJ2-1
D: -
CDR3: CASSLIGNEQFF
DNA: TGTGCCAGCAGCCTCATAGGCAATGAGCAGTTCTTC

V: TRBV6-4
size: -
J: TRBJ2-2
D: -
CDR3: CASSENTGELFF
DNA: TGTGCCAGCAGTGAAAACACCGGGGAGCTGTTTTTT

V: TRBV7-2
size: -
J: TRBJ2-6
D: -
CDR3: CASSLTTGLAGANVLTF
DNA: TGTGCCAGCAGCCTTACTACAGGGTTAGCTGGGGCCAACGTCCTGACTTTC

V: TRBV12-5
size: -
J: TRBJ2-1
D: TRBD2
CDR3: CASGFTGLAGPFSYNEQFF
DNA: TGTGCTAGTGGTTTTACGGGACTAGCGGGACCGTTCTCCTACAATGAGCAGTTCTTC

V: TRBV6-5
size: -
J: TRBJ1-5
D: -
CDR3: CASSSQVGNQPQHF
DNA: TGTGCCAGCAGTTCACAGGTGGGGAATCAGCCCCAGCATTTT

V: TRBV27
size: -
J: TRBJ1-2
D: TRBD1
CDR3: CASSPGPGQGNYGYTF
DNA: TGTGCCAGCAGTCCAGGACCCGGACAGGGGAACTATGGCTACACCTTC

V: TRBV7-9
size: -
J: TRBJ1-5
D: -
CDR3: CASSRGDQSQPQHF
DNA: TGTGCCAGCAGCAGGGGGGACCAAAGTCAGCCCCAGCATTTT

V: TRBV2
size: -
J: TRBJ2-1
D: -
CDR3: CASSELKLAPYNEQFF
DNA: TGTGCCAGCAGTGAACTAAAACTAGCTCCCTACAATGAGCAGTTCTTC

V: TRBV28
size: -
J: TRBJ1-5
D: -
CDR3: CASSLINQPQHF
DNA: TGTGCCAGCAGTTTAATAAATCAGCCCCAGCATTTT

V: TRBV6-5
size: -
J: TRBJ1-1
D: TRBD1
CDR3: CASRQGETEAFF
DNA: TGTGCCAGCAGGCAGGGGGAAACTGAAGCTTTCTTT

V: TRBV4-3
size: few
J: TRBJ2-5
D: -
CDR3: CASSQGREWETQYF
DNA: TGCGCCAGCAGCCAAGGGAGGGAGTGGGAGACCCAGTACTTC

V: TRBV11-2
size: once
J: TRBJ2-2
D: -
CDR3: CASSSPVSANTGELFF
DNA: TGTGCCAGCAGCTCCCCGGTTAGTGCGAACACCGGGGAGCTGTTTTTT

V: TRBV28
size: -
J: TRBJ2-6
D: TRBD2
CDR3: CASRGQGGGRANVLTF
DNA: TGTGCCAGCAGGGGTCAAGGCGGGGGAAGGGCCAACGTCCTGACTTTC

V: TRBV2
size: few
J: TRBJ1-4
D: -
CDR3: CASSAQGATNEKLFF
DNA: TGTGCCAGCAGTGCCCAAGGTGCAACTAATGAAAAACTGTTTTTT

V: TRBV13
size: once
J: TRBJ2-7
D: -
CDR3: CASSLEGGYEQYF
DNA: TGTGCCAGCAGCTTAGAGGGCGGATACGAGCAGTACTTC